This T cell receptor (beta chain) was recovered during a study of T-cell reconstitution after alpha-beta-depleted transplantation in children. Regarding the study as a whole: One year after transplant, T-cell counts and diversity came mostly from newly produced T cells. Certain patients had high TCRbeta diversity at day 60, and it came from recipient T cells and thymic progenitors that survived. Several hundred expanded graft clones reportedly were the source of alpha-beta T cells about two months after transplant.

This sample's TCRbeta library carried unique molecular identifier barcodes. A single record per CDR3 protein comes from TCRdb applying MiXCR to the PCR reads. The sample carries 700,000 to 850,000 distinct CDR3 sequences, 15% to 20% recorded once. About this clonotype: Its antigen is not known. A read error may produce the germline difference seen at one junction end.

This CDR3 is 11 amino acids long. The clonotype comes from a male patient under 18 who had a stem cell transplant for acute lymphoblastic leukemia, so the T cells may come from the graft donor. V usage is TRBV12-3 or TRBV12-4 and J usage is TRBJ2-5, with D unclear. The specimen comprised PBMCs, mostly from graft donor cells, sampled 360 days after TCRalphabeta/CD19-depleted stem cell transplant. CDR3 region: CASSLLETQHF. CDR3 bases: TGTGCCAGCAGTTTATTGGAGACCCAGCACTTC.